The 4 T cell receptor beta chains presented below share a single source sample, sequenced in a study of blood T cell repertoires in COVID-19. The data were produced by immunoSEQ multiplex PCR, yet TCRdb's version contains in-frame clones alone and is incomplete. The sample consists of under 250,000 clones, roughly four fifths of them appearing once. Material: peripheral blood. These receptors were collected from a woman aged 55 to 70 with acute or convalescent COVID-19.

V is TRBV6-6 and J is TRBJ1-2; 9 bases match TRBD1. Looked up from germline, CDR1 is MNHNY and CDR2 is SVGAGI (reference sequence). With 6 bases clipped from V and 4 bases from J, the junction kept 3 bases outside the gene matches. This CDR3 comprises 13 residues. The CDR3 sequence is CASRTGGLYGYTF. CDR3 sequence (DNA): TGTGCCAGCAGGACAGGGGGTCTCTATGGCTACACCTTC.

The J gene is TRBJ2-2, the V gene TRBV27; D perhaps matches TRBD2 (5 bases). The ends were cut back, 7 bases at V and 5 bases at J, with 20 bases in the middle. Germline CDR1 and CDR2: MNHEY and SMNVEV (reference sequence). The CDR3 spans 16 residues. DNA of the CDR3: TGTGCCAGCACCTTTTTCAGGACGGGGAATACCGGGGAGCTGTTTTTT. Translating gives CASTFFRTGNTGELFF.

The chain uses TRBV5-5 and TRBJ2-3; 7 bases align to TRBD2. This CDR3 contains 15 residues. V dropped 4 bases and J dropped 3; count of bases not matched to a gene: 8. Per the germline V gene, CDR1 is SGHKS and CDR2 is YYEKEE (reference sequence). CDR3 nucleotides: TGTGCCAGCAGCATAGGACTAGAGATAACAGATACGCAGTATTTT. Translation gives CASSIGLEITDTQYF. Variable domain in full (rest from reference TRBV5-5 and TRBJ2-3): DAGVTQSPTHLIKTRGQQVTLRCSPISGHKSVSWYQQVLGQGPQFIFQYYEKEERGRGNFPDRFSARQFPNYSSELNVNALLLGDSALYLCASSIGLEITDTQYFGPGTRLTVL.

The chain recombines TRBV2 with TRBJ2-7; 15 bases align to TRBD2. CDR3 size: 21 residues. Trimming at V came to 6 bases and at J to 4 bases, leaving 22 bases not matched to a gene. Germline CDR1 SNHLY, CDR2 FYNNEI. CDR3 in DNA: TGTGCCAGCAGCCGTAGGGGACTAGCGGGGGGTAACAGTCCCCTCGTATACGAGCAGTACTTC. Translating gives CASSRRGLAGGNSPLVYEQYF. Complete variable domain (other parts from reference TRBV2 and TRBJ2-7): EPEVTQTPSHQVTQMGQEVILRCVPISNHLYFYWYRQILGQKVEFLVSFYNNEISEKSEIFDDQFSVERPDGSNFTLKIRSTKLEDSAMYFCASSRRGLAGGNSPLVYEQYFGPGTRLTVT.